This T cell receptor (beta chain) was sequenced in a study of blood T cell repertoires in COVID-19. Looking at the study overall: T cells, B-cell-depleted T cells, or PBMCs supplied cDNA or gDNA.

Germline V gene lookup returns CDR1 SGHRS and CDR2 YFSETQ. The V end lost 4 bases, the J end lost 5 bases, and 12 bases lay between the germline ends. CDR3 length equals 13 residues. The table came from immunoSEQ multiplex PCR; TCRdb's copy has only in-frame clones and leaves some out. The sample holds approximately 230,000 clones, roughly three quarters seen once. The receptor was derived from a woman between 40 and 50 years old with active or convalescent COVID-19. Sequencing used peripheral blood. V is TRBV5-1 and J is TRBJ1-1; D might be TRBD1 (6 bases). The CDR3 sequence: CASSGGARTEAFF. In DNA form, the CDR3 reads TGCGCCAGCAGCGGGGGGGCGCGGACTGAAGCTTTCTTT.